The present T cell receptor beta chain was sequenced within a study of blood T cell repertoires in COVID-19. About the study: Samples came from the United States, Italy and Spain, spanning acute and convalescent COVID-19. The analysed material was cDNA or gDNA that came from T cells, B-cell-depleted T cells, or PBMCs.

The CDR3 consists of 19 residues. Germline CDR1 reads SGHTA; CDR2 reads FQGNSA. Trimming shortened V by 5 bases and J by 3 bases, and 23 bases separated the two germline ends. Authors' data handling: Reference gene primer amplification gave estimated nucleated cell counts. Profiling relied on immunoSEQ multiplex PCR, and the TCRdb table lists in-frame clones only, not all of them. V, J and clone size were drawn from that table, and D and trimming were deduced from the DNA. The sample has about 240,000 clones, 87% seen once. Participant-reported clinical history was the basis for cohort assignment. The sequencing input was PBMCs or T cells enriched from blood (not recorded which). This chain uses TRBV7-2 with TRBJ2-6; D might be TRBD1 (7 bases). This clonotype was obtained from a young woman with acute COVID-19. This chain's CDR3 is CASSKSVRGRGYGANVLTF. The CDR3 region has the DNA TGTGCCAGCAGCAAGAGCGTGCGGGGCAGGGGGTATGGGGCCAACGTCCTGACTTTC.